The 7 T cell receptor beta chains given below trace back to one sample, sequenced in a study of molecular identifiers for immune sequencing clone quantification. TCRdb ran MiXCR on the PCR reads and lists one entry per CDR3 protein. The data contain approximately 590,000 distinct CDR3 sequences, approximately 24% of them singletons. The sequenced sample was naive CD8+ T cells from blood, with Jurkat cell RNA spiked in. The sample's subset: FACS-sorted CD8+CD4-CCR7+CD45RA+ naive T cells. The receptors were sampled from a human donor in good health. Some libraries in this study had Jurkat cell RNA spiked in.

This clonotype was seen at least ten times. The rearrangement links TRBV9 to TRBJ2-7, with D uncertain. CDR1 is SGDLS, CDR2 YYNGEE, per germline. This CDR3 comprises 13 residues. The V gene lost 0 bases and the J gene lost 6 bases, with 10 bases spanning the gap. This chain's CDR3 is CASSVGPATEQYF. The DNA for the CDR3 is TGTGCCAGCAGCGTAGGCCCGGCCACCGAGCAGTACTTC. The complete variable domain, with remaining parts taken from reference TRBV9 and TRBJ2-7, reads DSGVTQTPKHLITATGQRVTLRCSPRSGDLSVYWYQQSLDQGLQFLIQYYNGEERAKGNILERFSAQQFPDLHSELNLSSLELGDSALYFCASSVGPATEQYFGPGTRLTVT.

This clonotype was counted ten times or more. The chain links TRBV7-8 to TRBJ2-3; 12 bases agree with TRBD2. CDR3 size: 18 residues. V gave up 1 base and J gave up 5 bases; unmatched junction bases: 10. Germline V gene data show CDR1 as SGHVS and CDR2 as FQNEAQ. CDR3 sequence (DNA): TGTGCCAGCAGCTTAGTGGCTAGCGGGGGGGTCTACGGAGATACGCAGTATTTT. This gives the protein CASSLVASGGVYGDTQYF.

Regarding this clonotype: One end of the junction fails to match germline, which may point to a read error. This sequence joins TRBV5-8 and TRBJ2-5, with D perhaps assigned TRBD1 or TRBD2 (5 bases each). Germline loops: CDR1 SGHTS, CDR2 YDEGEE. The CDR3 is 13 residues long. The CDR3 region is CASSSRDHETQYF. The CDR3 DNA sequence: TGTGCCAGCAGCTCCCGGGACCACGAGACCCAGTACTTC. The complete variable domain, with remaining parts taken from reference TRBV5-8 and TRBJ2-5, reads EAGVTQSPTHLIKTRGQQATLRCSPISGHTSVYWYQQALGLGLQFLLWYDEGEERNRGNFPPRFSGRQFPNYSSELNVNALELEDSALYLCASSSRDHETQYFGPGTRLLVL.

The CDR3 bases are TGTGCCAGCAGCTTAGACAGTACCAATGAGCAGTTCTTC. Translating it yields CASSLDSTNEQFF. This chain links TRBV7-3 with TRBJ2-1; D is perhaps TRBD1 (5 bases). Germline loops: CDR1 SGHTA, CDR2 FQGTGA. Between the trimmed V and J ends, which lost 2 bases and 6 bases, there was a span of 8 bases. The CDR3 has 13 residues.

This clonotype was counted only a few times. The J gene is TRBJ2-7, the V gene TRBV9; D is unclear. V was clipped by 0 bases and J by 0 bases, with 7 bases between them. Germline CDR1 and CDR2: SGDLS and YYNGEE. There are 14 residues in the CDR3. The CDR3 protein is CASSVEESSYEQYF. DNA of the CDR3: TGTGCCAGCAGCGTAGAAGAGAGCTCCTACGAGCAGTACTTC.

This clonotype came up a few times. The chain carries TRBV3-1 and TRBJ2-2; 11 bases line up with TRBD1. The trim removed 7 bases at V and 5 bases at J, leaving 9 bases unmatched. This CDR3 region has 16 residues. Looked up from germline, CDR1 is LGHDT and CDR2 is YNNKEL (reference sequence). The CDR3 DNA reads as TGTGCCAGCACCCCGACCGGGACAGGGGGGACCGGGGAGCTGTTTTTT. This sequence encodes CASTPTGTGGTGELFF.

This clonotype was observed a handful of times. This sequence joins TRBV4-3 and TRBJ2-7, with 9 nucleotides matching TRBD2. The germline gives CDR1 LGHNA, CDR2 YSLEER. The junction had 6 bases not matched to a gene; V was cut back by 0 bases and J by 3 bases. The CDR3 loop spans 16 amino acids. The CDR3 is CASSQDRASGVYEQYF. CDR3 bases: TGCGCCAGCAGCCAAGATAGGGCTAGCGGGGTCTACGAGCAGTACTTC.